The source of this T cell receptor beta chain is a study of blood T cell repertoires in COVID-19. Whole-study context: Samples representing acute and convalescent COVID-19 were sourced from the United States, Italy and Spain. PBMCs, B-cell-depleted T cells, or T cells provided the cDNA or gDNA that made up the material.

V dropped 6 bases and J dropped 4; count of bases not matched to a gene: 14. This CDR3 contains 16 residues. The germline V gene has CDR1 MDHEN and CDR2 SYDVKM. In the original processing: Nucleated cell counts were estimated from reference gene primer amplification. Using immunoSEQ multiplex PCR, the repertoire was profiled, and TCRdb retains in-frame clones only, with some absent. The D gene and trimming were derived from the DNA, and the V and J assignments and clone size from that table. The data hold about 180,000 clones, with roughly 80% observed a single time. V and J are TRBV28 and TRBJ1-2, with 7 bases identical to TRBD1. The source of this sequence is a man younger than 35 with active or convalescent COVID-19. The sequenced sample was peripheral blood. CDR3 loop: CASRWTRQGTTYGYTF. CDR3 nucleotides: TGTGCCAGCAGGTGGACCCGACAGGGAACCACCTATGGCTACACCTTC.